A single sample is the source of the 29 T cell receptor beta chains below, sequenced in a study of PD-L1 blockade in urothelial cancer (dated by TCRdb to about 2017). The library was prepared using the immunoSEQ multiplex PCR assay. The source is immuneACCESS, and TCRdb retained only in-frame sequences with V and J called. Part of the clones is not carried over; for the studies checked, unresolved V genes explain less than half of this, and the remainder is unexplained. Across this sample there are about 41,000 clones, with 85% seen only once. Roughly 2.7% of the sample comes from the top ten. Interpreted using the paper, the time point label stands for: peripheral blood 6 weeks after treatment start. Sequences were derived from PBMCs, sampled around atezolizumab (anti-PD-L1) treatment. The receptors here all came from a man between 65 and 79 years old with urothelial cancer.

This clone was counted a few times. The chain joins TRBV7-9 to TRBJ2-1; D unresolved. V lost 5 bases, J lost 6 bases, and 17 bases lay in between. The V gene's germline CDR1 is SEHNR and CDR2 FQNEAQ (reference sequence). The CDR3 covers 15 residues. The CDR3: CASSRPQRLINEQFF. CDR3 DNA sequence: TGTGCCAGCAGCCGACCTCAGAGGCTAATCAATGAGCAGTTCTTC.

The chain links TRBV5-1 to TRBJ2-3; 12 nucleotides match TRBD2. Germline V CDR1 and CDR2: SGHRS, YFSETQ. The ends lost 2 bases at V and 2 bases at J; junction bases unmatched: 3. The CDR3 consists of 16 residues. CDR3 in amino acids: CASSLTSGRSTDTQYF. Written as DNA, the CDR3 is TGCGCCAGCAGCTTAACTAGCGGGAGGTCCACAGATACGCAGTATTTT. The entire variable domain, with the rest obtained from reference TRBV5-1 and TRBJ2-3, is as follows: KAGVTQTPRYLIKTRGQQVTLSCSPISGHRSVSWYQQTPGQGLQFLFEYFSETQRNKGNFPGRFSGRQFSNSRSEMNVSTLELGDSALYLCASSLTSGRSTDTQYFGPGTRLTVL.

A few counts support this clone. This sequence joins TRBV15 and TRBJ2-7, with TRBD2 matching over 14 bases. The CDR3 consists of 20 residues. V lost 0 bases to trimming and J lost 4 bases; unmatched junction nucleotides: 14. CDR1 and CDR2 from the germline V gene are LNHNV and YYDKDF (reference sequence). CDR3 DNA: TGTGCCACCAGCAGAGATAAGGGGACTAGCGGGAGCTCCCACCAATACGAGCAGTACTTC. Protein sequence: CATSRDKGTSGSSHQYEQYF.

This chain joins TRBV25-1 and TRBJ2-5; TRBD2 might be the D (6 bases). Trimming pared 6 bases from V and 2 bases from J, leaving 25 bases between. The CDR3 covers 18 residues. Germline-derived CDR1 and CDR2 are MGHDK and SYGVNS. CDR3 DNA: TGTGCCAGCAGGGCCCTGCTGGGAGCGGGTGGGGAACAAGAGACCCAGTACTTC. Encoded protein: CASRALLGAGGEQETQYF. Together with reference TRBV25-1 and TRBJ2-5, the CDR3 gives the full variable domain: EADIYQTPRYLVIGTGKKITLECSQTMGHDKMYWYQQDPGMELHLIHYSYGVNSTEKGDLSSESTVSRIRTEHFPLTLESARPSHTSQYLCASRALLGAGGEQETQYFGPGTRLLVL.

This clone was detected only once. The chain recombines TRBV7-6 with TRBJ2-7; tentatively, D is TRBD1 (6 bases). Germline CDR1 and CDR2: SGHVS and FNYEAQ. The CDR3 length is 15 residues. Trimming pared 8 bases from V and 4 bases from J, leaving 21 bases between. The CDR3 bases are TGTGCCAGCGGGCTAGACGCAGGGGTAAGGTACGAGCAGTACTTC. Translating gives CASGLDAGVRYEQYF.

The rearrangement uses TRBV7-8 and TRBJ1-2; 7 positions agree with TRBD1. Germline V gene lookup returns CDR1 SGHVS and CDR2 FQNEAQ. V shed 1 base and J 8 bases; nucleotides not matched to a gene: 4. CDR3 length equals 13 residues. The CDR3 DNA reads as TGTGCCAGCAGCTTAGACAGGGGATACGGCTACACCTTC. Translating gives CASSLDRGYGYTF.

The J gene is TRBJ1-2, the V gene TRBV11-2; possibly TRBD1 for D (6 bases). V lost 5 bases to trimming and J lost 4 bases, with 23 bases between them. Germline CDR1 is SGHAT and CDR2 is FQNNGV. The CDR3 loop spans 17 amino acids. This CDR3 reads CASSLSSGGEGTYGYTF. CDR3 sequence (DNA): TGTGCCAGCAGCCTTAGTTCGGGGGGCGAGGGTACCTATGGCTACACCTTC.

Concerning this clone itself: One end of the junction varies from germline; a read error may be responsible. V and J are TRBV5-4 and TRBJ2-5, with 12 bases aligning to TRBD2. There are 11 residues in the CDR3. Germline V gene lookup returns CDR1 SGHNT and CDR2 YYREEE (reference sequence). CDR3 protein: CASSSSGRVNF. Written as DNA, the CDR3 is TGTGCCAGCAGCTCTAGCGGGAGGGTCAACTTC. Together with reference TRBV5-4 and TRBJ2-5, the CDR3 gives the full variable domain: ETGVTQSPTHLIKTRGQQVTLRCSSQSGHNTVSWYQQALGQGPQFIFQYYREEENGRGNFPPRFSGLQFPNYSSELNVNALELDDSALYLCASSSSGRVNFGPGTRLLVL.

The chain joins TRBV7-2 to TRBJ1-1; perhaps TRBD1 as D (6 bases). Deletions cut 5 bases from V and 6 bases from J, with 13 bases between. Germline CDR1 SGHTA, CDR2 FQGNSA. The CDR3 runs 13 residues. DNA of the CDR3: TGTGCCAGCAGCCTCGACAGGATCGCTGAAGCTTTCTTT. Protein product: CASSLDRIAEAFF. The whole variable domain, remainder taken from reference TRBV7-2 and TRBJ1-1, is GAGVSQSPSNKVTEKGKDVELRCDPISGHTALYWYRQSLGQGLEFLIYFQGNSAPDKSGLPSDRFSAERTGGSVSTLTIQRTQQEDSAVYLCASSLDRIAEAFFGQGTRLTVV.

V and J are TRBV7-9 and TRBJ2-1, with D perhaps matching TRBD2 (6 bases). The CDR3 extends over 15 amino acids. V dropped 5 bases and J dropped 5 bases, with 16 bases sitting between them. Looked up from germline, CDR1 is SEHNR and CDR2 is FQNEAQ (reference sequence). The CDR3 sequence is CASSPGVAANNEQFF. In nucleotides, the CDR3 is TGTGCCAGCAGCCCGGGGGTAGCGGCCAACAATGAGCAGTTCTTC. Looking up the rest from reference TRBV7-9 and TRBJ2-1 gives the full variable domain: DTGVSQNPRHKITKRGQNVTFRCDPISEHNRLYWYRQTLGQGPEFLTYFQNEAQLEKSRLLSDRFSAERPKGSFSTLEIQRTEQGDSAMYLCASSPGVAANNEQFFGPGTRLTVL.

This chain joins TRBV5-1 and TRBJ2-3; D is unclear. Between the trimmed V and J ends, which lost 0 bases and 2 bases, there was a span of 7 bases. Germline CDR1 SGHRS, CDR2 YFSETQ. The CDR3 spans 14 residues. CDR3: CASSLGPITDTQYF. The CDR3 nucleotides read TGCGCCAGCAGCTTGGGGCCGATCACAGATACGCAGTATTTT. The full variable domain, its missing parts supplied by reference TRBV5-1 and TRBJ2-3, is KAGVTQTPRYLIKTRGQQVTLSCSPISGHRSVSWYQQTPGQGLQFLFEYFSETQRNKGNFPGRFSGRQFSNSRSEMNVSTLELGDSALYLCASSLGPITDTQYFGPGTRLTVL.

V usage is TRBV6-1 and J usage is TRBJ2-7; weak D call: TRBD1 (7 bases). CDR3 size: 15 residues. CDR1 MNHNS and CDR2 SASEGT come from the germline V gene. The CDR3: CAYPGAGQERYEQYF. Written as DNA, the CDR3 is TGTGCATACCCGGGGGCCGGACAGGAGCGCTACGAGCAGTACTTC.

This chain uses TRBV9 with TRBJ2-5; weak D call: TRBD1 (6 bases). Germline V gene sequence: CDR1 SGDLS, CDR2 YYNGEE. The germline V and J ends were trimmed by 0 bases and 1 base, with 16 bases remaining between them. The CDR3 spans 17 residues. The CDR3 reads CASSVGLQGLLQETQYF. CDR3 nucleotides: TGTGCCAGCAGCGTAGGGCTACAGGGTTTACTCCAAGAGACCCAGTACTTC.

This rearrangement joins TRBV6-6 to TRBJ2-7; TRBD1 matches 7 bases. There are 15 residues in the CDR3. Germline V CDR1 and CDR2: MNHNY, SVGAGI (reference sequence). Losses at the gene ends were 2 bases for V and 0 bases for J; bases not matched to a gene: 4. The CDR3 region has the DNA TGTGCCAGCAGTTACCCGACAGGGAGCTCCTACGAGCAGTACTTC. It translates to CASSYPTGSSYEQYF.

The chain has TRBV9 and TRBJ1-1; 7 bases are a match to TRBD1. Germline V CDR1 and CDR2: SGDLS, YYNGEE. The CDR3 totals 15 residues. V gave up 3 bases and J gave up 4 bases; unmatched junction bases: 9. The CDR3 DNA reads TGTGCCAGCAGCGGAACTAACAGGGGAGGCACTGAAGCTTTCTTT. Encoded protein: CASSGTNRGGTEAFF.

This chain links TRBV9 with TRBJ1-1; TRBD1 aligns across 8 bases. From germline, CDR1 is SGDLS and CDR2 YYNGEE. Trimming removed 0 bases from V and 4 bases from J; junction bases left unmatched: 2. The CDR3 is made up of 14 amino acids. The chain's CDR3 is CASSVGQGITEAFF. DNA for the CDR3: TGTGCCAGCAGCGTAGGACAGGGGATCACTGAAGCTTTCTTT.

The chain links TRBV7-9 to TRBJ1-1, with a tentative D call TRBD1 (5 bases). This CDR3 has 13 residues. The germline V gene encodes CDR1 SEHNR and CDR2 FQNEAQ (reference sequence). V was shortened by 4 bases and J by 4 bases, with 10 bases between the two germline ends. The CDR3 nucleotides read TGTGCCAGCAGCTACGGGGGGGGCACTGAAGCTTTCTTT. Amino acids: CASSYGGGTEAFF.

CDR3 nucleotides: TGTGCCAGCTCACTAAAGAAGCGACAGGGGAGTACTGAAGCTTTCTTT. This translates into CASSLKKRQGSTEAFF. V usage is TRBV18 and J usage is TRBJ1-1; 8 bases fit TRBD1. The CDR3 length is 16 residues. Germline CDR1 KGHSH, CDR2 LQKENI. The J segment lost 5 bases and the V segment lost 4 bases, leaving 12 bases of the junction unmatched. Using reference TRBV18 and TRBJ1-1 for the parts outside the CDR3, the full variable domain is NAGVMQNPRHLVRRRGQEARLRCSPMKGHSHVYWYRQLPEEGLKFMVYLQKENIIDESGMPKERFSAEFPKEGPSILRIQQVVRGDSAAYFCASSLKKRQGSTEAFFGQGTRLTVV.

The CDR3 spells CASSSGGSASYEQYF. In DNA form, the CDR3 reads TGTGCCAGCAGCTCCGGAGGTAGCGCTTCCTACGAGCAGTACTTC. The chain has TRBV9 and TRBJ2-7; D perhaps matches TRBD2 (5 bases). The CDR3 has 15 residues. Germline-derived CDR1 and CDR2 are SGDLS and YYNGEE. The V gene lost 4 bases and the J gene lost 1 base, with 15 bases spanning the gap.

CDR3 sequence: CASSPIVSGANVLTF. CDR3 sequence (DNA): TGCGCCAGCAGCCCAATAGTGTCTGGGGCCAACGTCCTGACTTTC. The chain employs TRBV4-1 and TRBJ2-6; D remains unclear. The germline gives CDR1 MGHRA, CDR2 YSYEKL. The CDR3 covers 15 residues. Trimming took 4 bases from V and 1 from J, leaving 8 bases between them.

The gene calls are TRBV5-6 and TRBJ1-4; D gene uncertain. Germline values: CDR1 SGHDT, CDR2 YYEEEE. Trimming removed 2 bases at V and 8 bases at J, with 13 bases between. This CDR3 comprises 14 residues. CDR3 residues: CASSLKESEEKLFF. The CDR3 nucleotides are TGTGCCAGCAGCTTAAAGGAGTCGGAAGAAAAACTGTTTTTT.

CDR3 region: CATSRPNRASDEQYF. The CDR3 DNA reads as TGTGCCACCAGCAGACCCAACAGGGCCTCGGACGAGCAGTACTTC. The chain uses TRBV15 and TRBJ2-7, with TRBD1 as a possible D gene (6 bases). The CDR3 covers 15 residues. CDR1 and CDR2 (germline): LNHNV, YYDKDF (reference sequence). Trimming stripped 2 bases from V and 5 bases from J, with 16 bases between.

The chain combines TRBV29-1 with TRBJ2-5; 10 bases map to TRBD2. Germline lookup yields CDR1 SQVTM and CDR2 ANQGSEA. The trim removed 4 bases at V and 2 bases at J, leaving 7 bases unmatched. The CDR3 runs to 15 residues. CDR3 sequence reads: CSVGSSGSPQETQYF. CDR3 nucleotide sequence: TGCAGCGTTGGATCTAGCGGGAGCCCACAAGAGACCCAGTACTTC.

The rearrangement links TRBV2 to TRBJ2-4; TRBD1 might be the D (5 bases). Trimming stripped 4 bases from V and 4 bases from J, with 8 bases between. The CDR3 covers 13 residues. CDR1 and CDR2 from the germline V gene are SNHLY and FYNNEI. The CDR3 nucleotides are TGTGCCAGCAGTGTTCAGGGTAAAAACATTCAGTACTTC. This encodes CASSVQGKNIQYF.

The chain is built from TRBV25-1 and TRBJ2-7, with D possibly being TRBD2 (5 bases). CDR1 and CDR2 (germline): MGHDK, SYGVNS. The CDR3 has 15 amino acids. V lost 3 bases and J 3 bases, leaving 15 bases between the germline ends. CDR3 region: CASSEFAGKFYEQYF. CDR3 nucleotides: TGTGCCAGCAGTGAGTTTGCCGGGAAATTCTACGAGCAGTACTTC.

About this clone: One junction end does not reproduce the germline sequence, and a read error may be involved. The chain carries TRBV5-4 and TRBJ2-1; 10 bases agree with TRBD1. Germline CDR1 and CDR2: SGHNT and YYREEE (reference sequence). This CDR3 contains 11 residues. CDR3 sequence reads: CASSLTGGEVF. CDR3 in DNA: TGTGCCAGCAGTTTGACAGGGGGCGAGGTCTTC.

The CDR3 DNA reads as TGTGCCATCACAGGGGACCGCACAGATACGCAGTATTTT. Protein: CAITGDRTDTQYF. This chain uses TRBV10-3 with TRBJ2-3; D is possibly TRBD1 (6 bases). Germline V gene data show CDR1 as ENHRY and CDR2 as SYGVKD. The CDR3 consists of 13 residues. With 7 bases removed from V and 1 base from J, the gap between germline ends came to 9 bases.

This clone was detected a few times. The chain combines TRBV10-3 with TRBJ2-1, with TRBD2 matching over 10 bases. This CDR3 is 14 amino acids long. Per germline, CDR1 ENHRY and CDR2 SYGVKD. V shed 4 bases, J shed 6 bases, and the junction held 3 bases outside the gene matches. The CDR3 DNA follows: TGTGCCATCAGTGCTAGCGGGAGCGGCAATGAGCAGTTCTTC. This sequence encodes CAISASGSGNEQFF.

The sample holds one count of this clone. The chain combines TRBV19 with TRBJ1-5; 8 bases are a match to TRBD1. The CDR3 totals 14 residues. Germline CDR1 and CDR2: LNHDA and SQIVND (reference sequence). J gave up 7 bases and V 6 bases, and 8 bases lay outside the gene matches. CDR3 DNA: TGTGCCAGTAGGCAGGGGGCGCAGGGACAGCCCCAGCATTTT. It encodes CASRQGAQGQPQHF.